This section outlines one T cell receptor beta chain sequence together with its context. This CDR3 spans 13 amino acids. In germline, CDR1 is MNHEY, CDR2 SVGAGI. Using immunoSEQ multiplex PCR, the repertoire was profiled, and TCRdb retains in-frame clones only, with some absent. The data hold 100,000 to 120,000 clones, with roughly 85% observed a single time. The data were obtained in a study of T cell responses to AZD1222 COVID-19 vaccine. Here the sequenced sample was peripheral blood, taken on day 0 of AZD1222 vaccination. The receptor was isolated from an adult in good health. This chain joins TRBV6-5 and TRBJ1-4; the match to TRBD1 covers 7 bases. The chain's CDR3 is CVARGDSNEKLFF. The DNA of the CDR3 is TGTGTTGCCAGGGGGGACAGTAATGAAAAACTGTTTTTT.